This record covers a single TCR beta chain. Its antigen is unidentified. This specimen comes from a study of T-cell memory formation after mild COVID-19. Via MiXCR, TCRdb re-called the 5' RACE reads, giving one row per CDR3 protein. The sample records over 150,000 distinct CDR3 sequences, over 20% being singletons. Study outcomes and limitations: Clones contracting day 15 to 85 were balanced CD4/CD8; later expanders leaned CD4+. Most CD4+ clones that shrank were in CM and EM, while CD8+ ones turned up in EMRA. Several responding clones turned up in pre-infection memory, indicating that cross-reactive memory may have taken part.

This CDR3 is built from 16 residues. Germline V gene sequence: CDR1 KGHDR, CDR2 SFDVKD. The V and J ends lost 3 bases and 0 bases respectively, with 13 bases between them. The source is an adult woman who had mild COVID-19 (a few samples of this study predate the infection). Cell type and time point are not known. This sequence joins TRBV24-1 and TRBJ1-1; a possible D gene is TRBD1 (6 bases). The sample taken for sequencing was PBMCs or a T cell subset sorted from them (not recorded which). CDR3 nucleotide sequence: TGTGCCACCAGTGATCGCCCACAGGGTTTGAACACTGAAGCTTTCTTT. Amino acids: CATSDRPQGLNTEAFF.